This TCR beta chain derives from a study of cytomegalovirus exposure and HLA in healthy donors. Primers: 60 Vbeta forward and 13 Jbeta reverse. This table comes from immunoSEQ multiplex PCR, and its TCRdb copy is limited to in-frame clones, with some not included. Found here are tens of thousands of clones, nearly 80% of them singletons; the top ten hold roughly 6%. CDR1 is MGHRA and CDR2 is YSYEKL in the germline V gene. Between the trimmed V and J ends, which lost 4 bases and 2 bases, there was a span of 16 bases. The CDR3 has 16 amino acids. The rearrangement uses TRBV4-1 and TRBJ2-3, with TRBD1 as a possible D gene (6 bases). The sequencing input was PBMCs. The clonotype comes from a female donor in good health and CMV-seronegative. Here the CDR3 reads CASSLTRDIITDTQYF. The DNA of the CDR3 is TGCGCCAGCAGCCTTACCCGGGACATCATCACAGATACGCAGTATTTT.